Listed below are T cell receptor beta chains from one sample, sequenced in a study of vaccination effects on CD4 cells after COVID-19. Only in-frame clones appear in the TCRdb table, and some are missing; sequencing was by immunoSEQ multiplex PCR. The sample includes approximately 33,000 clones, around 69% seen only once; the top ten take approximately 15%. These TCRs' antigens remain unknown. This sample comprised CD4+ T cells from PBMCs cultured with HCoV-NL63 spike peptides, obtained before COVID-19 vaccination. These receptors all stem from a human donor who had a prior SARS-CoV-2 infection. CDR3s include the opening cysteine and the closing phenylalanine or tryptophan. Fields, in order: V gene, J gene, D gene, clone size, CDR3 DNA, CDR3 protein. The D gene is left open where the match is weak. Where a row states a size, it is once, few, many or the class of an expanded clone; other rows omit it.

TRBV15	TRBJ2-7	TRBD2	-	TGTGCCACCAGCAGAGATACTAGCGGGAGTTACGAGCAGTACTTC	CATSRDTSGSYEQYF
TRBV27	TRBJ1-2	TRBD1	-	TGTGCCAGCAGTCTTCGAGTCCCGGGACAGGGGCCTAACTATGGCTACACCTTC	CASSLRVPGQGPNYGYTF
TRBV11-3	TRBJ2-5	TRBD2	-	TGTGCCAGCAGACTAGCGGGAGGGGAGACCCAGTACTTC	CASRLAGGETQYF
TRBV27	TRBJ2-3	TRBD1	-	TGTGCCAGCAGTTTCAGGGGGAGCACAGATACGCAGTATTTT	CASSFRGSTDTQYF
TRBV11-2	TRBJ2-7	TRBD2	few	TGTGCCAGCAGCAGACTAGCGGGGGCCTACGAGCAGTACTTC	CASSRLAGAYEQYF
TRBV14	TRBJ2-5	-	once	TGTGCCAGCAGCTCTTTAGTCGGGGAGACCCAGTACTTC	CASSSLVGETQYF
TRBV6-5	TRBJ2-1	TRBD2	-	TGTGCCAGCAGTTGGACTAGCGGGAGCCATGAGCAGTTCTTC	CASSWTSGSHEQFF
TRBV2	TRBJ2-7	-	-	TGTGCCAGCAACCTGGGGAACTACGAGCAGTACTTC	CASNLGNYEQYF
TRBV23-1	TRBJ1-4	TRBD1	-	TGCGCCAGCAGTCGCCGGTACAGGGGCGCGGGTGAAAAACTGTTTTTT	CASSRRYRGAGEKLFF
TRBV7-2	TRBJ2-5	-	-	TGTGCCAGCAGCTTAGGCGGCAGGTCCACCTCGTACTTC	CASSLGGRSTSYF
TRBV18	TRBJ1-4	-	-	TGTGCCAGCTCAGGGTCCGCAGGGTATGAAAAACTGTTTTTT	CASSGSAGYEKLFF
TRBV5-4	TRBJ2-6	TRBD1	few	TGTGCCAGCACCCGGACAGGGAATTCTGGGGCCAACGTCCTGACTTTC	CASTRTGNSGANVLTF
TRBV5-1	TRBJ1-1	-	-	TGCGCCAGCAGCTTGGGGGAGAGGGAAGCTTTCTTT	CASSLGEREAFF
TRBV19	TRBJ2-5	-	-	TGTGCCAGTAGTATTAGGGGGGAGACCCAGTACTTC	CASSIRGETQYF
TRBV9	TRBJ2-1	-	-	TGTGCCAGCAGCCCCCTGGCGGGGACTTACAATGAGCAGTTCTTC	CASSPLAGTYNEQFF
TRBV6-5	TRBJ1-4	-	-	TGTGCCAGCAGTCCCCTGGAGGATGAAAAACTGTTTTTT	CASSPLEDEKLFF
TRBV25-1	TRBJ1-2	TRBD1	-	TGTGCCAGCAGTACCCGGACAGGGGTTCCTTTGAGCTACACCTTC	CASSTRTGVPLSYTF
TRBV5-6	TRBJ1-5	-	-	TGTGCCAGCAGCTTGGCGAGCAATCAGCCCCAGCATTTT	CASSLASNQPQHF
TRBV18	TRBJ1-6	-	-	TGTGCCAGCTCACCACCAGGAGGGGCAGGTTCACCCCTCCACTTT	CASSPPGGAGSPLHF
TRBV11-2	TRBJ2-7	-	-	TGTGCCAGCAGCTTAAACGGCGAGCAGTACTTC	CASSLNGEQYF
TRBV7-3	TRBJ2-1	-	-	TGTGCCAGCAGCCCTGGACGGGAGTATGAGCAGTTCTTC	CASSPGREYEQFF
TRBV5-1	TRBJ2-1	-	-	TGCGCCTGCGGGGCCGACCCAGATAATGAGCAGTTCTTC	CACGADPDNEQFF
TRBV2	TRBJ1-1	-	-	TGTGCCAGCAGTGAACTGGGGCCGAACACTGAAGCTTTCTTT	CASSELGPNTEAFF
TRBV7-2	TRBJ2-1	TRBD1	-	TGTGCCAGCAGACCAACAGGGGGCTCAGGGGAGCAGTTCTTC	CASRPTGGSGEQFF
TRBV12-5	TRBJ1-5	-	-	TGTGCTAGTGGCCCCTGGGGGGGGCTGGTTGGCAATCAGCCCCAGCATTTT	CASGPWGGLVGNQPQHF
TRBV7-9	TRBJ1-6	-	-	TGTGCCAGCAGCCCCCAGGTGGATTCACCCCTCCACTTT	CASSPQVDSPLHF
TRBV4-1	TRBJ2-1	-	-	TGCGCCAGCAGCCAAGGATGGGCTAGCCGCTCCTACAATGAGCAGTTCTTC	CASSQGWASRSYNEQFF